The 12 T cell receptor beta chains given below trace back to one sample, sequenced in a study of CD8 T cells in ankylosing spondylitis. TCRdb reanalysed the 5' RACE reads using MiXCR and keeps one entry per CDR3 protein. The profile covers about 250,000 distinct CDR3 sequences, with roughly 32% appearing a single time and around 4.5% taken by the ten largest. Sequencing input: blood, either unsorted or a sorted T cell fraction (not recorded which). Source of these receptors: a male donor with ankylosing spondylitis or in good health (not recorded which).

The V gene is TRBV25-1, the J gene TRBJ2-5; 9 bases are shared with TRBD2. The CDR3 covers 16 residues. Germline-derived CDR1 and CDR2 are MGHDK and SYGVNS. Unmatched junction bases numbered 9, after V lost 6 bases and J lost 1 base. CDR3 loop: CASRYGRGGLQETQYF. The CDR3 bases are TGTGCCAGCAGATATGGGCGGGGGGGCCTCCAAGAGACCCAGTACTTC.

The rearrangement joins TRBV12-3 or TRBV12-4 to TRBJ2-3; 13 nucleotides line up with TRBD2. This CDR3 is 20 amino acids long. Germline trimming cut 4 bases from V and 2 bases from J; bases unmatched to any gene: 15. DNA of the CDR3: TGTGCCAGCAGTTCCACCCACTGGACTAGCGGGGGTTTCCCCACAGATACGCAGTATTTT. It translates to CASSSTHWTSGGFPTDTQYF.

This clonotype occurred a few times. This rearrangement joins TRBV5-1 to TRBJ2-2, with D perhaps being TRBD1 or TRBD2 (5 bases each). The CDR3 contains 13 residues. Between the trimmed V and J ends, which lost 5 bases and 4 bases, there was a span of 9 bases. The germline CDR1 and CDR2 sequences are SGHRS and YFSETQ. The CDR3 here is CASSEGTTGELFF. The DNA for the CDR3 is TGCGCCAGCAGTGAGGGGACCACCGGGGAGCTGTTTTTT.

The chain carries TRBV15 and TRBJ2-7, with a possible D match to TRBD2 (6 bases). Germline V CDR1 and CDR2: LNHNV, YYDKDF (reference sequence). This CDR3 region has 15 residues. The ends were cut back, 4 bases at V and 7 bases at J, with 20 bases in the middle. The CDR3 protein is CATSTLLIIGGEQYF. The DNA for the CDR3 is TGTGCCACCAGCACCCTCCTGATTATTGGGGGGGAGCAGTACTTC.

This clonotype was found a few times. The chain joins TRBV4-1 to TRBJ2-5; 7 nucleotides match TRBD1. CDR1 is MGHRA and CDR2 is YSYEKL in the germline V gene. This CDR3 contains 15 residues. J lost 5 bases, V lost 1 base, and 7 bases had no gene match. CDR3 in DNA: TGCGCCAGCAGCCAAGCGACAGGGCGGCTGGAGACCCAGTACTTC. The encoded protein is CASSQATGRLETQYF.

The rearrangement uses TRBV7-3 and TRBJ2-3; 10 nucleotides line up with TRBD2. Germline V lookup: CDR1 SGHTA, CDR2 FQGTGA. This CDR3 has 14 residues. With V trimmed by 4 bases and J by 6 bases, 4 bases remained unmatched. As DNA, the CDR3 is TGTGCCAGCAGCTCAAGCGGGGGGGTGGATACGCAGTATTTT. This codes for CASSSSGGVDTQYF.

This clonotype was observed a handful of times. Sequence at one end of the junction differs from germline and may be a read error. CDR3 nucleotides: TGCAGTGCTAGAGATTACGACGGGACAGAGAGCCAGTACTTC. Its protein product is CSARDYDGTESQYF. The rearrangement joins TRBV20-1 to TRBJ2-5; 7 nucleotides align to TRBD1. CDR1 is DFQATT, CDR2 SNEGSKA, per germline (reference sequence). The CDR3 is made up of 14 amino acids.

The chain is built from TRBV12-3 or TRBV12-4 and TRBJ2-7, with unresolved D. The CDR3 contains 12 residues. Trimming took off 6 bases at V and 7 bases at J, with 13 bases between the two ends. The DNA for the CDR3 is TGTGCCAGCAGCGATGTTTTAGCTGAGCAGTACTTC. This translates into CASSDVLAEQYF.

The chain uses TRBV24-1 and TRBJ2-2; no clear D. Germline V gives CDR1 KGHDR, CDR2 SFDVKD. The CDR3 runs to 13 residues. The V gene lost 3 bases and the J gene lost 4 bases, with 5 bases spanning the gap. Here the CDR3 DNA reads TGTGCCACCAGTGATACCGTCACCGGGGAGCTGTTTTTT. Protein sequence: CATSDTVTGELFF.

This clonotype was recorded a few times. The genes are TRBV20-1 and TRBJ2-3; D not resolved. Germline CDR1 DFQATT, CDR2 SNEGSKA (reference sequence). The CDR3 extends over 15 amino acids. Trimming left V 3 bases short and J 4 bases short, with 17 bases between. The CDR3 DNA sequence: TGCAGTGCTAGGCCTTTGAGTAGTGCGGCAGATACGCAGTATTTT. Its translation: CSARPLSSAADTQYF.

V gene TRBV5-8 combines with J gene TRBJ2-3; unclear D gene. Germline V gene data show CDR1 as SGHTS and CDR2 as YDEGEE. The length of the CDR3 is 13 residues. V lost 4 bases to trimming and J lost 4 bases, with 10 bases between them. The CDR3 region has the DNA TGTGCCAGCAGCCCCCTTTGGGCAGATACGCAGTATTTT. It translates to CASSPLWADTQYF. The complete variable domain, with remaining parts taken from reference TRBV5-8 and TRBJ2-3, reads EAGVTQSPTHLIKTRGQQATLRCSPISGHTSVYWYQQALGLGLQFLLWYDEGEERNRGNFPPRFSGRQFPNYSSELNVNALELEDSALYLCASSPLWADTQYFGPGTRLTVL.

The chain recombines TRBV20-1 with TRBJ2-3, with D possibly being TRBD2 (5 bases). Germline values: CDR1 DFQATT, CDR2 SNEGSKA (reference sequence). V lost 3 bases and J 0 bases, leaving 10 bases between the germline ends. The CDR3 has 14 residues. CDR3 coding DNA: TGCAGTGCTAGCGGGGTGGGTAGCACAGATACGCAGTATTTT. Translated, it gives CSASGVGSTDTQYF.